The rows below give T cell receptor beta chains drawn from one sample of a study of OX40 agonist ivuxolimab in advanced cancers. TCRdb's copy holds only in-frame clones and misses some; the assay was immunoSEQ multiplex PCR. This table holds tens of thousands of clones, 82% found once. Sequenced material: CD4+ or CD8+ T cells sorted from blood, taken in a trial of the OX40 agonist ivuxolimab. The receptors stem from an adult with an advanced solid tumor such as melanoma, head and neck, liver or kidney cancer. Both conserved end residues are part of each CDR3. A D gene is named only where the DNA matches it firmly. Rows give clone size only sometimes, using once, few, many, or a class for an expanded clone.

D	length	V	size	J	DNA	CDR3
.	13	TRBV6-4	.	TRBJ2-1	TGTGCCAGCAGTGACCGAAGGGGGGCCGAGCAGTTCTTC	CASSDRRGAEQFF
.	13	TRBV7-7	.	TRBJ2-2	TGTGCTAGCAGTACAGCGAACACCGGGGAGCTGTTTTTT	CASSTANTGELFF
TRBD1	14	TRBV5-1	few	TRBJ1-2	TGCGCCAGCAGCCCAGACAGGGGGCTGTATGGCTACACCTTC	CASSPDRGLYGYTF
.	12	TRBV7-8	.	TRBJ2-7	TGTGCCAGCAGCTACGCATCCTACGAGCAGTACTTC	CASSYASYEQYF
TRBD1	15	TRBV27	.	TRBJ1-5	TGTGCCATTAACGACAGGGGCTTGGGCAATCAGCCCCAGCATTTT	CAINDRGLGNQPQHF
TRBD2	14	TRBV2	.	TRBJ2-5	TGTGCCAGCGGTCGCGGGAGGGCGACGGAGACCCAGTACTTC	CASGRGRATETQYF
.	15	TRBV27	.	TRBJ1-5	TGTGCCAGCAGCCGGCGGACATCTAGCAATCAGCCCCAGCATTTT	CASSRRTSSNQPQHF
TRBD2	17	TRBV27	.	TRBJ2-3	TGTGCCAGCAGGCCTGAATCCCCTAGCGGGCGCACAGATACGCAGTATTTT	CASRPESPSGRTDTQYF
TRBD1	13	TRBV2	.	TRBJ2-7	TGTGCCAGCAGTGTTGAGGGGGCTGACGAGCAGTACTTC	CASSVEGADEQYF
.	11	TRBV10-1	.	TRBJ1-3	TGCGCCAGCAGCATGGGAAACACCATATATTTT	CASSMGNTIYF
TRBD1	16	TRBV9	.	TRBJ2-1	TGTGCCAGCAGCGTAGTGGGACAGGGTAGGAACAATGAGCAGTTCTTC	CASSVVGQGRNNEQFF
.	13	TRBV9	.	TRBJ2-5	TGTGCCAGCAGCGTAGATCCCCAGGAGACCCAGTACTTC	CASSVDPQETQYF
.	14	TRBV11-2	.	TRBJ1-2	TGTGCCAGCAGCCCGCTAACCAGGGCGATTGGCTACACCTTC	CASSPLTRAIGYTF
TRBD1	13	TRBV6-5	.	TRBJ2-7	TGTGCCAGCATTCGACAGGGGAGTCGGGAGCAGTACTTC	CASIRQGSREQYF
.	14	TRBV9	.	TRBJ2-2	TGTGCCAGCAGCGTAGTGGCGATCACCGGGGAGCTGTTTTTT	CASSVVAITGELFF
.	13	TRBV15	.	TRBJ2-7	TGTGCCACCAGCAGAGACGGGGGAGACGAGCAGTACTTC	CATSRDGGDEQYF
.	12	TRBV7-3	few	TRBJ2-2	TGTGCCAGCAGCTTAATTCGGGGGGAGCTGTTTTTT	CASSLIRGELFF
TRBD2	15	TRBV19	.	TRBJ2-7	TGTGCCAGTAGTATCTACGGGGGGGTCCGGGACGAGCAGTACTTC	CASSIYGGVRDEQYF
TRBD2	20	TRBV7-6	few	TRBJ2-1	TGTGCCAGCAGACATTCACCGGGACTAGCCGACCTTACCACCTACAATGAGCAGTTCTTC	CASRHSPGLADLTTYNEQFF
TRBD1	15	TRBV9	.	TRBJ1-3	TGTGCCAGCAGCCCGACAGGGGCAAGTGGAAACACCATATATTTT	CASSPTGASGNTIYF
.	15	TRBV7-9	once	TRBJ2-7	TGTGCCAGCAGCTTAGGAAGGGGACCCTTTGTTCAGCAGTACTTC	CASSLGRGPFVQQYF
.	13	TRBV9	.	TRBJ2-3	TGTGCCAGCAGCGTCCAGGGCACAGATACGCAGTATTTT	CASSVQGTDTQYF
TRBD1	17	TRBV15	.	TRBJ1-1	TGTGCCACCAGCAGAGACCCGACAGGGGCCGGGGGTACTGAAGCTTTCTTT	CATSRDPTGAGGTEAFF
.	16	TRBV19	.	TRBJ1-3	TGTGCCAGTAGTGCCCCTAGAGGACGGATTGGAAACACCATATATTTT	CASSAPRGRIGNTIYF
TRBD1	15	TRBV28	.	TRBJ2-7	TGTGCCAGCAGTCCTCCGGGACAGGGCTCCTACGAGCAGTACTTC	CASSPPGQGSYEQYF
TRBD1	15	TRBV5-6	.	TRBJ1-1	TGTGCCAGCAGCTCCGCAGGGGGTTTGTACACTGAAGCTTTCTTT	CASSSAGGLYTEAFF
TRBD1	14	TRBV19	.	TRBJ2-3	TGTGCCAGTAGCCCGGACAGGGCCACAGATACGCAGTATTTT	CASSPDRATDTQYF
.	13	TRBV7-6	.	TRBJ1-5	TGTGCCAGCAGCTTAGGCGGAAGTCAGCCCCAGCATTTT	CASSLGGSQPQHF
.	14	TRBV28	.	TRBJ2-7	TGTGCCAGCAGTTCAGACCCCAGGGTAGACGAGCAGTACTTC	CASSSDPRVDEQYF
.	14	TRBV30	.	TRBJ2-2	TGTGCCTGGCGACAGGATGTCAAGACCGGGGAGCTGTTTTTT	CAWRQDVKTGELFF
TRBD1	15	TRBV5-1	.	TRBJ2-1	TGCGCCAGCAGCTTGCAGGGACAGGGGGCAGGGGAGCAGTTCTTC	CASSLQGQGAGEQFF
TRBD1	14	TRBV10-3	.	TRBJ1-1	TGTGCCATCAGTCCGGACAGGGGGGCTACTGAAGCTTTCTTT	CAISPDRGATEAFF
TRBD1	15	TRBV19	.	TRBJ2-1	TGTGCCAGTAGTATTGAGGGGGCTTCCTACAATGAGCAGTTCTTC	CASSIEGASYNEQFF
.	14	TRBV2	once	TRBJ1-2	TGTGCCAGCAGTGATGATAGGGCAGGGCAGGGCTACACCTTC	CASSDDRAGQGYTF
.	16	TRBV18	.	TRBJ2-1	TGTGCCAGCTCCCAACTAACTAGTGGAGTTTACAATGAGCAGTTCTTC	CASSQLTSGVYNEQFF
.	15	TRBV18	few	TRBJ1-1	TGTGCCAGCTCACCACTGAGGGACCCCGGGGCTGAAGCTTTCTTT	CASSPLRDPGAEAFF
.	13	TRBV7-2	.	TRBJ2-1	TGTGCCAGCAGCTTATCGCCCCCCGGTGAGCAGTTCTTC	CASSLSPPGEQFF
.	15	TRBV15	.	TRBJ1-1	TGTGCCACCAGCAGAGGGGGGTATTCATACACTGAAGCTTTCTTT	CATSRGGYSYTEAFF
.	15	TRBV14	.	TRBJ2-1	TGTGCCAGCAGCCAAGAGGCGGGCGGCTACAATGAGCAGTTCTTC	CASSQEAGGYNEQFF
.	17	TRBV5-4	medium-sized	TRBJ2-7	TGTGCCAGCAGCTTGGGGGCCGGGGCGGCTGTCTCCTACGAGCAGTACTTC	CASSLGAGAAVSYEQYF
TRBD1	21	TRBV27	.	TRBJ2-7	TGTGCCAGCAGTATACCCGCGGCAGGGGGCCTTGGAGGAACTCGGTTTAGGGAGCAGTACTTC	CASSIPAAGGLGGTRFREQYF
TRBD1	12	TRBV30	few	TRBJ1-6	TGTGCCGCAGGGGGTGTCAGTTCACCCCTCCACTTT	CAAGGVSSPLHF
.	13	TRBV10-1	.	TRBJ1-5	TGCGCCAGCAGTGAGTCGTTGGGTCAGCCCCAGCATTTT	CASSESLGQPQHF
TRBD1	10	TRBV28	.	TRBJ2-7	TGTGCCAGCAGTTTCTCAGGGGGATACTTC	CASSFSGGYF
.	16	TRBV7-9	.	TRBJ2-7	TGTGCCAGCAGCTTAGTCCGTGGAAGGGGAGCCTACGAGCAGTACTTC	CASSLVRGRGAYEQYF
.	15	TRBV19	.	TRBJ1-2	TGTGCCAGTAGTGAACCCAGGGGAACAAACTATGGCTACACCTTC	CASSEPRGTNYGYTF
TRBD1	15	TRBV19	once	TRBJ2-5	TGTGCCAGTAGCCCGAACCCACAGGGGAAAGAGACCCAGTACTTC	CASSPNPQGKETQYF
TRBD1	16	TRBV5-8	.	TRBJ1-6	TGTGCCAGCAGCTTGGGGACAGGGGGTTTCGATTCACCCCTCCACTTT	CASSLGTGGFDSPLHF
TRBD1	17	TRBV2	.	TRBJ1-4	TGTGCCAGCAGTGAGTTAGGACAGGGCCTTTTGGGTGAAAAACTGTTTTTT	CASSELGQGLLGEKLFF
TRBD1	15	TRBV7-8	.	TRBJ1-1	TGTGCCAGCAGCTCTTACAGGGGTATGAACACTGAAGCTTTCTTT	CASSSYRGMNTEAFF
.	14	TRBV21-1	once	TRBJ1-2	TGTGCCAGCGGTCGGGGACAGGGGCCTCGAGGCTACACCTTC	CASGRGQGPRGYTF